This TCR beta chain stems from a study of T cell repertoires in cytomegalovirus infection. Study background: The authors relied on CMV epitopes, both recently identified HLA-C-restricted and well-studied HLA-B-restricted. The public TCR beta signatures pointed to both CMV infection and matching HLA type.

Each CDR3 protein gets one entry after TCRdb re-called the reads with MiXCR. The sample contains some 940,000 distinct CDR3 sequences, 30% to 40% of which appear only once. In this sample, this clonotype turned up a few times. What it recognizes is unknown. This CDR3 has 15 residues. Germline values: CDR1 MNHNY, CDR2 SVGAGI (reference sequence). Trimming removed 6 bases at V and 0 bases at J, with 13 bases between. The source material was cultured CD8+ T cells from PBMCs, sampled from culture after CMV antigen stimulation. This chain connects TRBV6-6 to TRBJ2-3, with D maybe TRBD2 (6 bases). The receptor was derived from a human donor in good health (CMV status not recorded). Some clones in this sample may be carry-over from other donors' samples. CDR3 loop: CASSSLRESTDTQYF. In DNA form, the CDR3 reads TGTGCCAGCAGCTCCCTGCGGGAAAGCACAGATACGCAGTATTTT.